The 27 T cell receptor beta chains given below trace back to one sample, sequenced in a study of T cell repertoires in cytomegalovirus infection. Their recognized antigens are unknown. MiXCR was run by TCRdb on the reads, yielding one entry per CDR3 protein. This sample has hundreds of thousands of distinct CDR3 sequences, with approximately 29% found just once. The sample consisted of cultured CD8+ T cells from PBMCs, taken from culture after CMV antigen stimulation. The receptors were sampled from a human donor in good health (CMV status not recorded). Some clones in this sample may be carry-over from other donors' samples.

This clonotype has just a few counts. J is TRBJ1-1 and V is TRBV6-1; 9 nucleotides match TRBD1. J was trimmed by 3 bases and V by 4 bases; bases with no gene match: 3. Germline V gene sequence: CDR1 MNHNS, CDR2 SASEGT. The CDR3 length is 14 residues. The CDR3 DNA follows: TGTGCCAGCAGTGGTTGGACAGGGGACACTGAAGCTTTCTTT. Translation: CASSGWTGDTEAFF.

This clonotype was observed many times. The J gene is TRBJ2-5, the V gene TRBV7-9; D is unresolved. Germline CDR1 is SEHNR and CDR2 is FQNEAQ (reference sequence). The CDR3 length is 11 residues. V was shortened by 4 bases and J by 2 bases, with 2 bases between the two germline ends. The CDR3 DNA reads TGTGCCAGCAGCTCGCAAGAGACCCAGTACTTC. Protein: CASSSQETQYF.

The V gene is TRBV6-1, the J gene TRBJ2-1; the D gene could be TRBD1 or TRBD2 (6 bases each). The CDR3 runs to 13 residues. V lost 5 bases and J lost 7, with 12 bases in between. Germline CDR1 is MNHNS and CDR2 is SASEGT. The CDR3 DNA reads as TGTGCCAGCAGTAGGGGGGCCGGGAATGAGCAGTTCTTC. Its protein product is CASSRGAGNEQFF.

This clonotype has only a few counts. The genes are TRBV2 and TRBJ2-1, with 9 bases fitting TRBD2. The CDR3 is made up of 16 amino acids. The trim removed 2 bases at V and 2 bases at J, leaving 4 bases unmatched. Germline-derived CDR1 and CDR2 are SNHLY and FYNNEI. CDR3 nucleotides: TGTGCCAGCAGTGAAAGGGAGCGGGGGGCCTACAATGAGCAGTTCTTC. As protein: CASSERERGAYNEQFF.

The chain couples TRBV11-1 to TRBJ2-7, with 9 bases that match TRBD1. V was clipped by 1 base and J by 5 bases; unmatched bases: 9. Germline V lookup: CDR1 SGHAT, CDR2 FQDESV (reference sequence). The CDR3 totals 16 residues. CDR3 nucleotide sequence: TGTGCCAGCAGCTTAGAGGGACCGGGACAGGGAGACGAGCAGTACTTC. It codes for CASSLEGPGQGDEQYF.

This clonotype occurred once. This chain links TRBV10-2 with TRBJ2-1; D gene uncertain. The V gene lost 2 bases and the J gene lost 10 bases, with 12 bases spanning the gap. The CDR3 is made up of 13 amino acids. CDR1 and CDR2 from the germline V gene are WSHSY and SAAADI. The CDR3: CASSELRTKEQFF. The CDR3 nucleotides read TGCGCCAGCAGTGAGCTACGGACCAAAGAGCAGTTCTTC.

This chain links TRBV15 with TRBJ1-2; TRBD1 might be the D (6 bases). V was cut by 5 bases and J by 4 bases, with 23 bases left in between. Germline lookup yields CDR1 LNHNV and CDR2 YYDKDF (reference sequence). The length of the CDR3 is 17 residues. For the CDR3, the DNA is TGTGCCACCAGCGGACCGAGTCCCCCACAGGGACCCTATGGCTACACCTTC. Protein product: CATSGPSPPQGPYGYTF. The full variable domain, with the rest looked up from reference TRBV15 and TRBJ1-2, is DAMVIQNPRYQVTQFGKPVTLSCSQTLNHNVMYWYQQKSSQAPKLLFHYYDKDFNNEADTPDNFQSRRPNTSFCFLDIRSPGLGDTAMYLCATSGPSPPQGPYGYTFGSGTRLTVV.

The V call is TRBV12-5, the J call TRBJ2-2; unclear D gene. Germline loops: CDR1 LGHNT, CDR2 FRNRAP. The CDR3 runs 13 residues. V was shortened by 6 bases and J by 6 bases, with 11 bases between the two germline ends. In nucleotides, the CDR3 is TGTGCTAGTGGCATGACCCGACCCGGGGAGCTGTTTTTT. It is translated as CASGMTRPGELFF.

The genes are TRBV6-1 and TRBJ1-1, with D unresolved. Germline V gene data show CDR1 as MNHNS and CDR2 as SASEGT. The length of the CDR3 is 15 residues. Deletions cut 6 bases from V and 5 bases from J, with 19 bases between. DNA for the CDR3: TGTGCCAGCAGACCTGGACGCTCTTTTGCGACTGAAGCTTTCTTT. Protein product: CASRPGRSFATEAFF.

This clonotype occurred a few times. The V gene is TRBV12-5, the J gene TRBJ1-5, with D uncertain. The CDR3 is made up of 14 amino acids. Germline V gives CDR1 LGHNT, CDR2 FRNRAP. V dropped 6 bases and J dropped 0 bases, with 9 bases sitting between them. This CDR3 is CASGPGNSNQPQHF. CDR3 DNA: TGTGCTAGTGGCCCCGGGAATAGCAATCAGCCCCAGCATTTT.

The gene calls are TRBV11-3 and TRBJ2-2; D may be TRBD1 (5 bases). This CDR3 region has 15 residues. Germline CDR1 reads SGHNT; CDR2 reads YENEEA. Trimming removed 0 bases at V and 6 bases at J, with 11 bases between. CDR3: CASSLDRASAGELFF. Here the CDR3 DNA reads TGTGCCAGCAGCTTAGACAGGGCGAGCGCCGGGGAGCTGTTTTTT.

This clonotype was counted between two and nine times. J is TRBJ1-4 and V is TRBV20-1, with D possibly TRBD1 on 5 matching bases. The CDR3 consists of 14 residues. Germline CDR1 reads DFQATT; CDR2 reads SNEGSKA (reference sequence). V lost 5 bases to trimming and J lost 8 bases, with 18 bases between them. CDR3 DNA sequence: TGCAGTGCTTTGTGGACGGCGGGGGTGGAAAAACTGTTTTTT. Translated, it gives CSALWTAGVEKLFF.

The chain links TRBV6-1 to TRBJ1-2; TRBD1 aligns across 9 bases. J was trimmed by 4 bases and V by 3 bases; bases with no gene match: 6. The CDR3 has 15 residues. Germline V gene sequence: CDR1 MNHNS, CDR2 SASEGT. The CDR3: CASSDYRGLTYGYTF. CDR3 coding DNA: TGTGCCAGCAGTGACTACAGGGGGCTTACCTATGGCTACACCTTC.

This clonotype was counted only a few times. The chain recombines TRBV29-1 with TRBJ2-7; D is unclear. Germline loops: CDR1 SQVTM, CDR2 ANQGSEA. V dropped 2 bases and J dropped 3 bases, with 5 bases sitting between them. This CDR3 contains 11 residues. In DNA, the CDR3 is TGCAGCGTTGAAAGGGACTACGAGCAGTACTTC. It codes for CSVERDYEQYF.

On this clonotype itself: This could be a read error, since a much larger clone is one nucleotide away. This rearrangement joins TRBV7-8 to TRBJ2-1; D perhaps matches TRBD1 (5 bases). Germline V gene sequence: CDR1 SGHVS, CDR2 FQNEAQ. The CDR3 consists of 15 residues. CDR3 region: CANSLGAYLYNEQFF. Here the CDR3 DNA reads TGTGCCAACAGCTTAGGGGCATACCTTTACAATGAGCAGTTCTTC.

This clonotype was counted only a few times. This chain uses TRBV27 with TRBJ2-2; maybe TRBD1 (5 bases). Trimming shortened V by 5 bases and J by 1 base, and 14 bases separated the two germline ends. CDR1 and CDR2 from the germline V gene are MNHEY and SMNVEV (reference sequence). This CDR3 has 16 residues. This CDR3 is CASSPRWGKNTGELFF. The CDR3, as DNA: TGTGCCAGCAGTCCACGCTGGGGCAAGAACACCGGGGAGCTGTTTTTT.

This clonotype came up a few times. The genes are TRBV6-1 and TRBJ2-5; perhaps TRBD2 as D (7 bases). CDR3 length: 15 amino acids. V was trimmed by 1 base and J by 5 bases, leaving 14 bases between them. CDR1 and CDR2 from the germline V gene are MNHNS and SASEGT. CDR3 loop: CASSEVGGPEETQYF. The CDR3 region has the DNA TGTGCCAGCAGTGAAGTGGGGGGGCCGGAGGAGACCCAGTACTTC.

V and J are TRBV3-1 and TRBJ2-2; D is tentatively TRBD1 or TRBD2 (5 bases each). This CDR3 has 16 residues. The germline CDR1 and CDR2 sequences are LGHDT and YNNKEL (reference sequence). The ends were cut back, 1 base at V and 4 bases at J, with 13 bases in the middle. The CDR3 here is CASSQVGDRGTGELFF. CDR3 coding DNA: TGTGCCAGCAGCCAAGTTGGGGACCGAGGCACCGGGGAGCTGTTTTTT.

This clonotype showed up just a few times. One junction end does not reproduce the germline sequence, and a read error may be involved. The chain couples TRBV2 to TRBJ1-4; no reliable D call. CDR1 and CDR2 from the germline V gene are SNHLY and FYNNEI. The CDR3 has 19 amino acids. CDR3 bases: TGTGCCAGCAATGAAGCCCCCCTCGCTGGATCCTCAACTAATGAAAAACTGTTTTTT. Protein: CASNEAPLAGSSTNEKLFF.

The table lists this clonotype with many counts. The chain employs TRBV7-3 and TRBJ2-3; D gene ambiguous. Deletions cut 3 bases from V and 6 bases from J, with 7 bases between. CDR1 is SGHTA, CDR2 FQGTGA, per germline. CDR3 length: 12 amino acids. The CDR3 loop reads CASSFIGDTQYF. DNA of the CDR3: TGTGCCAGCAGCTTTATAGGTGATACGCAGTATTTT.

CDR3 sequence: CASLGRRDYQETQYF. The DNA of the CDR3 is TGTGCCAGCCTGGGGCGCAGGGACTACCAAGAGACCCAGTACTTC. The chain recombines TRBV7-9 with TRBJ2-5; tentative D call: TRBD2 (6 bases). The CDR3 consists of 15 residues. Germline V gene sequence: CDR1 SEHNR, CDR2 FQNEAQ (reference sequence). V lost 8 bases and J lost 0, with 16 bases in between.

This chain uses TRBV27 with TRBJ2-7; tentatively, D is TRBD2 (5 bases). In germline, CDR1 is MNHEY, CDR2 SMNVEV (reference sequence). V gave up 1 base and J gave up 5 bases, with 12 bases separating them. The CDR3 totals 14 residues. CDR3 in amino acids: CASSLLETLDEQYF. The CDR3 nucleotides read TGTGCCAGCAGTTTATTGGAAACACTAGACGAGCAGTACTTC.

This clonotype was observed a few times. This chain joins TRBV29-1 and TRBJ1-2; possibly TRBD1 for D (5 bases). The CDR3 length is 12 residues. V shed 2 bases and J shed 8 bases, with 12 bases lying between them. Germline V CDR1 and CDR2: SQVTM, ANQGSEA. The CDR3 sequence is CSVENRRGGYTF. The CDR3 DNA is TGCAGCGTTGAAAACCGTAGGGGAGGCTACACCTTC.

The chain recombines TRBV28 with TRBJ1-1; D uncertain. CDR1 MDHEN and CDR2 SYDVKM come from the germline V gene. V was trimmed by 1 base and J by 7 bases, leaving 10 bases between them. This CDR3 has 13 amino acids. DNA of the CDR3: TGTGCCAGCAGTTTATTGGATGACTATGAAGCTTTCTTT. Translated: CASSLLDDYEAFF.

CDR3 loop: CASSLGRGTGVRGDTQYF. CDR3 DNA sequence: TGTGCCAGCAGCTTAGGCAGGGGCACAGGAGTTCGGGGAGATACGCAGTATTTT. The chain is built from TRBV7-9 and TRBJ2-3; a weak D match, TRBD1 (6 bases). Trimming shortened V by 1 base and J by 5 bases, and 22 bases separated the two germline ends. CDR3 length: 18 residues. Germline V gene lookup returns CDR1 SEHNR and CDR2 FQNEAQ (reference sequence).

This rearrangement joins TRBV7-9 to TRBJ2-1; TRBD1 matches at 8 bases. Germline CDR1 SEHNR, CDR2 FQNEAQ (reference sequence). Trimming took 6 bases from V and 3 from J; bases not matched to a gene: 4. The CDR3 contains 14 residues. The CDR3 DNA sequence: TGTGCCAGCAGGCTGGGACAGGTCTACAATGAGCAGTTCTTC. Translated, it gives CASRLGQVYNEQFF.

The V call is TRBV24-1, the J call TRBJ2-1, with D perhaps matching TRBD1 or TRBD2 (6 bases each). This CDR3 spans 17 amino acids. From germline, CDR1 is KGHDR and CDR2 SFDVKD. V was pared by 10 bases and J by 7 bases, with 28 bases between. As DNA, the CDR3 is TGTGCCACGGGCTTCGGAGGGAGGAGACAGGTGGTTAATGAGCAGTTCTTC. This encodes CATGFGGRRQVVNEQFF.